This T cell receptor beta chain came from a study of CD8 T cells in ankylosing spondylitis. Of note for this clonotype: As yet, its antigen is unknown.

In making TCR beta libraries, quantitative 5'-RACE with molecular barcodes was used. TCRdb used MiXCR to reprocess the 5' RACE reads, holding one entry per CDR3 protein. The table records fewer than 150,000 distinct CDR3 sequences, more than 5.5% of them present only once. Study conclusions and caveats: A TCR beta motif made of several highly homologous variants seemed typical of ankylosing spondylitis blood.

The V end was cut by 2 bases, the J end by 2 bases, with 9 bases between. Germline CDR1 and CDR2: SGHRS and YFSETQ. The CDR3 is made up of 14 amino acids. The V call is TRBV5-1, the J call TRBJ2-3, with D perhaps matching TRBD2 (6 bases). The sequenced sample was blood, either unsorted or a sorted T cell fraction (not recorded which). This receptor was obtained from a female donor with ankylosing spondylitis or in good health (not recorded which). The DNA of the CDR3 is TGCGCCAGCAGCTTTAGCGGCCCCACAGATACGCAGTATTTT. Amino acids: CASSFSGPTDTQYF.